This TCR beta chain was found in a study of blood T cell repertoires in COVID-19. Study overall: Samples of COVID-19 (acute and convalescent) were obtained from the United States, Italy and Spain.

Germline loops: CDR1 SNHLY, CDR2 FYNNEI. This CDR3 has 15 residues. V lost 5 bases and J lost 6, with 17 bases in between. Produced via immunoSEQ multiplex PCR; TCRdb's table is partial and in-frame only. The top ten clones hold 3% to 4% of a sample with 150,000 or so clones, about 85% of them seen once. Sequenced: peripheral blood. The gene calls are TRBV2 and TRBJ2-1; D unresolved. The sequence derives from a human donor with acute or convalescent COVID-19. The donor label of this sample is uncertain. CDR3 amino acids: CASSLELVGSNEQFF. CDR3 bases: TGTGCCAGCAGTCTAGAACTCGTGGGTTCCAATGAGCAGTTCTTC.